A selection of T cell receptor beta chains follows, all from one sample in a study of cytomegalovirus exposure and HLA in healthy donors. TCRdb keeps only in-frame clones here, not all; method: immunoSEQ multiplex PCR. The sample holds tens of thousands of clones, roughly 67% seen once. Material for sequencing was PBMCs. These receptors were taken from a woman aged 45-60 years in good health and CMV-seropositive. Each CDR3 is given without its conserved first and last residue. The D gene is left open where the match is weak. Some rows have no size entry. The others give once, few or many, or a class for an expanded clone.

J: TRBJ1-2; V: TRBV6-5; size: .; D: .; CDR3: ASRTGESDYGYT
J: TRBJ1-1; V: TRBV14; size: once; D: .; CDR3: ASSPWEERTEAF
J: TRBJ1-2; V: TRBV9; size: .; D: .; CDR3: ASSAEQSTNYGYT
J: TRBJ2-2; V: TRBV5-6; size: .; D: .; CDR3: ASSWGTGSRGELF
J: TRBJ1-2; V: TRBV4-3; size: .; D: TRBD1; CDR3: ASSQAAGGKNGYT
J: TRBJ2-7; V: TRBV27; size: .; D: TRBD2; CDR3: ASSFGTSGYEQY
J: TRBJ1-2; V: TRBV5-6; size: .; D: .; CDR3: ASSPSRAVGFT
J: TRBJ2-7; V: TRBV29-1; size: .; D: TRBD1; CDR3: SVETGEYYEQY
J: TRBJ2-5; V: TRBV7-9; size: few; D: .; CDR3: ASSLRRSGETQY
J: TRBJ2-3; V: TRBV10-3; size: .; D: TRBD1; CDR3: AISVPGQSDTQY
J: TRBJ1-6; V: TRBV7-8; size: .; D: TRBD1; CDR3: ASSSRTGENSPLH
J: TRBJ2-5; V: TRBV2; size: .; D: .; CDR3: ASGVQETQY
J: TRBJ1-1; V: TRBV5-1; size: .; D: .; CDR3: ASSTGLMNTEAF
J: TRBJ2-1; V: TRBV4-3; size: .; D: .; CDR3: ASSPRQPGGVSNEQF
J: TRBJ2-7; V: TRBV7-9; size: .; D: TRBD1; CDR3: ASSFLQGDEQY
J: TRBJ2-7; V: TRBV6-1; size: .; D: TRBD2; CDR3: ASSEAPETSGVYEQY
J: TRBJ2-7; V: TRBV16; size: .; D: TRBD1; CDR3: ASSPGGQGIEQY
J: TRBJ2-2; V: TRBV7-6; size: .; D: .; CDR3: ASSLQGAPNTGELF
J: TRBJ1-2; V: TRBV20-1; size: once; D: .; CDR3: SAASFYGYT
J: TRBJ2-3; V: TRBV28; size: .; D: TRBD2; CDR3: ASSSTSAHTDTQY
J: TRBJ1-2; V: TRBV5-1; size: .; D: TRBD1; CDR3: ASSKGQGEVGGYT
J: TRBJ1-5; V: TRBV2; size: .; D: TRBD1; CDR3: ASSPGQGAFQPQH
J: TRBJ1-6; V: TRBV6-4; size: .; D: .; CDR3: ASSPIASPLH
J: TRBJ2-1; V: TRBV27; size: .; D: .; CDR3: ASSLTISYNEQF
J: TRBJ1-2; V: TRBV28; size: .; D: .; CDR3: ASSLPGSIYGYT
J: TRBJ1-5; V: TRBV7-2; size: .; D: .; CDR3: ASSLQTGGFQPQH
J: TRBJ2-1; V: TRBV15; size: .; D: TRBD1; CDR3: ATSREATGGFNEQF
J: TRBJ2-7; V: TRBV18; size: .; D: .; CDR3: ASSLAGTLYEQY
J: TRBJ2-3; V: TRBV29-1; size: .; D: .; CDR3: SAVGQGLDTQY